This T cell receptor (beta chain) comes out of a study of technical replicates of blood from several donors. This clone was observed once. V was clipped by 3 bases and J by 4 bases, with 12 bases between them. Germline V gene data show CDR1 as SGHTA and CDR2 as FQGNSA. The CDR3 extends over 14 amino acids. Libraries were prepared by immunoSEQ multiplex PCR; TCRdb keeps only in-frame clonotypes and omits some of them. The profile covers around 72,000 clones, with about nine tenths appearing a single time and roughly 5% taken by the ten largest. The sample comprised PBMCs. The rearrangement joins TRBV7-2 to TRBJ2-5; D unresolved. The sequence came from a human donor in good health. Some clones in this sample may be carry-over from other donors' samples. The CDR3, as DNA: TGTGCCAGCAGCTTGTATGGTACGGGAGAGACCCAGTACTTC. Translated, it gives CASSLYGTGETQYF. Full variable domain (remainder filled in from reference TRBV7-2 and TRBJ2-5): GAGVSQSPSNKVTEKGKDVELRCDPISGHTALYWYRQSLGQGLEFLIYFQGNSAPDKSGLPSDRFSAERTGGSVSTLTIQRTQQEDSAVYLCASSLYGTGETQYFGPGTRLLVL.